This TCR beta chain emerged from a study of cytomegalovirus exposure and HLA in healthy donors. Regarding the study as a whole: TCR clusters originating in the first cohort tended to co-occur in the approximately 130 validation repertoires, according to a later analysis. Some TCR beta chains (164 of them) were listed as cytomegalovirus-associated.

Details on this clone: The antigen is not known.

TCRdb's table, derived via immunoSEQ multiplex PCR, lists solely in-frame clones and lacks some. The sample carries over 150,000 clones, 80% to 90% recorded once. The CDR3 contains 14 residues. In germline, CDR1 is GTSNPN, CDR2 SVGIG (reference sequence). V lost 5 bases and J lost 0, with 13 bases in between. The donors were in the approximately 110-subject validation cohort; that cohort was separate from the approximately 670-subject first cohort. The sequence was collected from a woman aged 18 to 35 in good health and CMV-seronegative. The sample comprised PBMCs. This chain connects TRBV30 to TRBJ1-2, with D perhaps matching TRBD1 (6 bases). Here the CDR3 reads CAWYGQPSNYGYTF. CDR3 coding DNA: TGTGCCTGGTATGGACAGCCATCTAACTATGGCTACACCTTC.